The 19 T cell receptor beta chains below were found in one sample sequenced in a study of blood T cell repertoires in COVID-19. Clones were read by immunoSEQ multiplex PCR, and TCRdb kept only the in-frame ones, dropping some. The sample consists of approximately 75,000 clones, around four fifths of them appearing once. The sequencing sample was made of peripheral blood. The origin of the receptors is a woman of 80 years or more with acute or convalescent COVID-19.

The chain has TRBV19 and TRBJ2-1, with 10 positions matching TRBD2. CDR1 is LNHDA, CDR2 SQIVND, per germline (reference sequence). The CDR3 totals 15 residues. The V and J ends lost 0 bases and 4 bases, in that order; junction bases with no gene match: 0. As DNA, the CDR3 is TGTGCCAGTAGTATAGAACTAGCGGGATACAATGAGCAGTTCTTC. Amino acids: CASSIELAGYNEQFF.

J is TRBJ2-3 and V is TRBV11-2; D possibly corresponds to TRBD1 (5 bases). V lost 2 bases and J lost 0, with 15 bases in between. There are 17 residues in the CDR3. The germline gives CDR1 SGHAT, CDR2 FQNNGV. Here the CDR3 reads CASSLRAGSPSTDTQYF. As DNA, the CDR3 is TGTGCCAGCAGCTTACGGGCAGGGTCCCCTAGCACAGATACGCAGTATTTT.

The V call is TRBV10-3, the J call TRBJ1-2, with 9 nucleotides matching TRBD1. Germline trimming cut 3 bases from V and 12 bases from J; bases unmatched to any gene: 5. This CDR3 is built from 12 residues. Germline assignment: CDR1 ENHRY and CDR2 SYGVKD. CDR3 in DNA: TGTGCCATCAGTGATCCGGGACAGGGCGACACCTTC. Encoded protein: CAISDPGQGDTF.

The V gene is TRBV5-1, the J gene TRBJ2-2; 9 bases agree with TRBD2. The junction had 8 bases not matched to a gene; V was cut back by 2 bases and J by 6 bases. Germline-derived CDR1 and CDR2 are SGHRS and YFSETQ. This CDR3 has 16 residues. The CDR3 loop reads CASSFSGSGGAGELFF. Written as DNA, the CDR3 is TGCGCCAGCAGCTTTAGCGGGAGCGGTGGGGCCGGGGAGCTGTTTTTT.

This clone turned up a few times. This CDR3 reads CASSLTPGPNEQFF. In DNA, the CDR3 is TGTGCCAGCAGCTTAACCCCAGGCCCTAATGAGCAGTTCTTC. This chain uses TRBV7-3 with TRBJ2-1, with D unclear. The CDR3 consists of 14 residues. Trimming took 0 bases from V and 7 from J, leaving 10 bases between them. Germline V gives CDR1 SGHTA, CDR2 FQGTGA.

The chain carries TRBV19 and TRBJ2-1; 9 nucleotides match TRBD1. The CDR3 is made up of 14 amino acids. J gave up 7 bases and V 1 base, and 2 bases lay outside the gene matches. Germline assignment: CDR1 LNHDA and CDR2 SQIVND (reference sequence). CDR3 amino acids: CASSIGTGENEQFF. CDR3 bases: TGTGCCAGTAGTATAGGGACAGGGGAGAATGAGCAGTTCTTC.

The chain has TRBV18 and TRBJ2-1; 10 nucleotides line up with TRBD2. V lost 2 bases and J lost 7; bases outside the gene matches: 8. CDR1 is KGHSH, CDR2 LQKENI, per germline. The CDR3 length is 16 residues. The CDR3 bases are TGTGCCAGCTCACCAGTATCAGCGGGAGGGCGTAATGAGCAGTTCTTC. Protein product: CASSPVSAGGRNEQFF. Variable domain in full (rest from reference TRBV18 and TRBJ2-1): NAGVMQNPRHLVRRRGQEARLRCSPMKGHSHVYWYRQLPEEGLKFMVYLQKENIIDESGMPKERFSAEFPKEGPSILRIQQVVRGDSAAYFCASSPVSAGGRNEQFFGPGTRLTVL.

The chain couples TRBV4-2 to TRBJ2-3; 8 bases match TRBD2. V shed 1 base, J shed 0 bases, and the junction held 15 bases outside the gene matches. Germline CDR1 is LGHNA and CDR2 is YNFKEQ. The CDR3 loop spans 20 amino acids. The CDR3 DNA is TGTGCCAGCAGCCAAGGCCCAACGCCCGGGGCTAGCGGGAGCACAGATACGCAGTATTTT. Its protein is CASSQGPTPGASGSTDTQYF.

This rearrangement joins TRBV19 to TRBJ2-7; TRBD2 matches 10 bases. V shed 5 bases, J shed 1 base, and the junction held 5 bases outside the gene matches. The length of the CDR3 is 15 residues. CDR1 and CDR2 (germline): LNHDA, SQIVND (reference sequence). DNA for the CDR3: TGTGCCAGTAGTTTGGGGACTAGCGCATCCTACGAGCAGTACTTC. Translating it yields CASSLGTSASYEQYF.

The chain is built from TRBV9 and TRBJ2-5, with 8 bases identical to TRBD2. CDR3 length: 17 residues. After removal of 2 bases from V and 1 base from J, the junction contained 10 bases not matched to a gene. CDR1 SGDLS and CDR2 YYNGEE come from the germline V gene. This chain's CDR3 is CASSVDPGGGIQETQYF. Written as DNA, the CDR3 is TGTGCCAGCAGCGTCGACCCGGGAGGGGGAATCCAAGAGACCCAGTACTTC.

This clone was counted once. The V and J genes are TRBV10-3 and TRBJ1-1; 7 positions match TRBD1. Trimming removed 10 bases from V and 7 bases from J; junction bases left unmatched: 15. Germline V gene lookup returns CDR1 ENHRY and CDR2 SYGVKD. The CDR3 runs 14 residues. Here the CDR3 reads CATSDRAGWNEAFF. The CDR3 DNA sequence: TGTGCCACTTCAGACAGGGCAGGTTGGAATGAAGCTTTCTTT.

CDR3 nucleotides: TGTGCCAGCAGTGAAGGGGGATGGCTTAGCACAGATACGCAGTATTTT. It encodes CASSEGGWLSTDTQYF. This chain links TRBV9 with TRBJ2-3; tentative D call: TRBD1 (6 bases). Germline loops: CDR1 SGDLS, CDR2 YYNGEE. Between the trimmed V and J ends, which lost 5 bases and 0 bases, there was a span of 16 bases. CDR3 size: 16 residues.

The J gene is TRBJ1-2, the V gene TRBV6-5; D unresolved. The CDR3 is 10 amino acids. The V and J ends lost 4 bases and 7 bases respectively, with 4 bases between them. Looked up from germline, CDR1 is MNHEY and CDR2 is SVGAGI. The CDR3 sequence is CASSLSGYTF. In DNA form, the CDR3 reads TGTGCCAGCAGTTTATCTGGCTACACCTTC.

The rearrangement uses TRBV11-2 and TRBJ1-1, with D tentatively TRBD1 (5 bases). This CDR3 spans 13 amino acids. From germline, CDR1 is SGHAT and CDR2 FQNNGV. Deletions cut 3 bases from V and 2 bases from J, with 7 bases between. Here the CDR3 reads CASSLDINTEAFF. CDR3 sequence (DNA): TGTGCCAGCAGCTTGGACATTAACACTGAAGCTTTCTTT.

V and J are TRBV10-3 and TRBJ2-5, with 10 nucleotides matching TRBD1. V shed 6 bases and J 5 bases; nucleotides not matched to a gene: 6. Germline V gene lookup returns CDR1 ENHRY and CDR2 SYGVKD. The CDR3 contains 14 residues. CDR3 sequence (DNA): TGTGCCATCAGAGACAGGGGGCAGGGGGAGACCCAGTACTTC. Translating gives CAIRDRGQGETQYF.

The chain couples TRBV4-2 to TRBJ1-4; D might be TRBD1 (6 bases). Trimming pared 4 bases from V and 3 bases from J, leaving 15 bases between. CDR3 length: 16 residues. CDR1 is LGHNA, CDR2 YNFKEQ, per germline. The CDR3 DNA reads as TGTGCCAGCAGCCCCCCAATGACAGGCCCTAATGAAAAACTGTTTTTT. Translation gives CASSPPMTGPNEKLFF.

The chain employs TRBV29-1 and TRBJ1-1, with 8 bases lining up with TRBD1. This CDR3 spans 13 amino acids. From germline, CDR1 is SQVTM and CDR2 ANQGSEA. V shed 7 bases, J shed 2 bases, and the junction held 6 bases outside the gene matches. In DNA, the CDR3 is TGCAGCGCAGGGGGCCGGGCCAACACTGAAGCTTTCTTT. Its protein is CSAGGRANTEAFF.

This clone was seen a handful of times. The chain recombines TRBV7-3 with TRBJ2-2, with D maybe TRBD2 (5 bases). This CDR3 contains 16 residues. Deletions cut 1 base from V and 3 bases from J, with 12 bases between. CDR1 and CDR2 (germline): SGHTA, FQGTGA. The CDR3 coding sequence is TGTGCCAGCAGCTTAAGGGGAGATCGGTACACCGGGGAGCTGTTTTTT. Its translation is CASSLRGDRYTGELFF.

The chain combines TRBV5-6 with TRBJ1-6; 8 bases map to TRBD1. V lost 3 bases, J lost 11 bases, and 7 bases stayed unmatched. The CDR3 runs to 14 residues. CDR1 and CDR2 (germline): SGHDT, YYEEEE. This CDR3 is CASSSDRGVPPLHF. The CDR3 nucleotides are TGTGCCAGCAGCTCCGACAGGGGAGTCCCACCCCTCCACTTT.